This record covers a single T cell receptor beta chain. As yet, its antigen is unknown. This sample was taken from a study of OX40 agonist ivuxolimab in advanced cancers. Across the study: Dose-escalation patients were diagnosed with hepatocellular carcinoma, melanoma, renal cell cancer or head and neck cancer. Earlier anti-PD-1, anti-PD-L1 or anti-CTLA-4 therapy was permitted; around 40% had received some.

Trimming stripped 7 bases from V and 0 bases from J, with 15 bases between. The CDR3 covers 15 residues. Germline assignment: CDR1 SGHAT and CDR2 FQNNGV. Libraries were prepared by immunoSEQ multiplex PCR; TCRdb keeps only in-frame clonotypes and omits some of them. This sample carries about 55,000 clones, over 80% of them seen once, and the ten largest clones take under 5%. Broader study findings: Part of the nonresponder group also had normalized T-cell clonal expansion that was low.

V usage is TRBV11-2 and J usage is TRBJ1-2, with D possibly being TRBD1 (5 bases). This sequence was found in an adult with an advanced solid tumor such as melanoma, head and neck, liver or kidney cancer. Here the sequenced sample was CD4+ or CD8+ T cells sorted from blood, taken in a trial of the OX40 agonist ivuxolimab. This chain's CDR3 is CASTLGGTTNYGYTF. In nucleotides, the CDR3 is TGTGCCAGCACCCTCGGGGGGACCACTAACTATGGCTACACCTTC.